These 11 T cell receptor beta chains came from one sample sequenced in a study of T cells in Graves' hyperthyroidism and ophthalmopathy. TCR beta CDR3 regions were amplified from RNA transcripts. In the first-round RT-PCR of the TCR CDR3, the HTBI primer set was used. TCRdb reanalysed the multiplex PCR reads using MiXCR and keeps one entry per CDR3 protein. In the table there are around 350,000 distinct CDR3 sequences, approximately 16% of which are singletons. The specimen was blood. The origin of the receptors is a woman aged 60-75 years with Graves' ophthalmopathy.

Ten or more counts support this clonotype. This chain joins TRBV28 and TRBJ2-7; TRBD2 matches 15 bases. The V segment lost 5 bases and the J segment 7 bases; nucleotides outside the gene matches: 9. The CDR3 covers 16 residues. CDR1 and CDR2 from the germline V gene are MDHEN and SYDVKM. In DNA, the CDR3 is TGTGCCAGCAGTGAGCGGACTAGCGGGAGGGCCATGGAGCAGTACTTC. It codes for CASSERTSGRAMEQYF. The whole variable domain, filled in from reference TRBV28 and TRBJ2-7, reads DVKVTQSSRYLVKRTGEKVFLECVQDMDHENMFWYRQDPGLGLRLIYFSYDVKMKEKGDIPEGYSVSREKKERFSLILESASTNQTSMYLCASSERTSGRAMEQYFGPGTRLTVT.

The gene calls are TRBV10-3 and TRBJ2-1; D possibly corresponds to TRBD2 (10 bases). CDR1 and CDR2 from the germline V gene are ENHRY and SYGVKD. The CDR3 consists of 18 residues. V gave up 8 bases and J gave up 5 bases, with 28 bases separating them. DNA for the CDR3: TGTGCCATCGGGGCGGACAGGGGACGGCTAGCGGGAGACAATGAGCAGTTCTTC. Its protein is CAIGADRGRLAGDNEQFF.

The chain couples TRBV11-2 to TRBJ2-1; the match to TRBD2 covers 8 bases. CDR3 length: 16 amino acids. Germline trimming cut 5 bases from V and 0 bases from J; bases unmatched to any gene: 6. CDR1 and CDR2 (germline): SGHAT, FQNNGV. The CDR3 protein is CASSHVLAASYNEQFF. The CDR3 DNA sequence: TGTGCCAGCAGCCATGTACTAGCGGCCTCCTACAATGAGCAGTTCTTC.

The V and J genes are TRBV5-1 and TRBJ2-7; D is possibly TRBD1 (6 bases). The CDR3 covers 12 residues. V was cut by 0 bases and J by 5 bases, with 6 bases left in between. CDR1 and CDR2 (germline): SGHRS, YFSETQ. The CDR3 DNA follows: TGCGCCAGCAGCTTGGAGGGGGACGAGCAGTACTTC. Its protein is CASSLEGDEQYF.

The rearrangement joins TRBV12-3 or TRBV12-4 to TRBJ2-2; 7 nucleotides line up with TRBD2. The CDR3 is made up of 15 amino acids. V shed 4 bases, J shed 6 bases, and the junction held 8 bases outside the gene matches. The CDR3 region is CASSSAFGGAGELFF. The CDR3 nucleotides read TGTGCCAGCAGTTCCGCTTTTGGGGGGGCCGGGGAGCTGTTTTTT.

This clonotype came up many times. Here the CDR3 reads CASSLQLGRPRGYEQYF. The CDR3 DNA reads as TGTGCCAGCAGCCTTCAACTGGGGAGGCCCCGAGGCTACGAGCAGTACTTC. The rearrangement links TRBV3-1 to TRBJ2-7; tentatively, D is TRBD2 (6 bases). This CDR3 comprises 17 residues. CDR1 and CDR2 (germline): LGHDT, YNNKEL (reference sequence). V was clipped by 4 bases and J by 3 bases, with 22 bases between them.

This clonotype was counted at least ten times. This may come from a read error, since a much larger clone is one base off. This chain joins TRBV3-1 and TRBJ1-1, with D perhaps matching TRBD1 (6 bases). In germline, CDR1 is LGHDT, CDR2 YNNKEL (reference sequence). The CDR3 has 15 residues. The CDR3 sequence: CASTQDGGALTEAFF. The CDR3 nucleotides read TGTGCCAGCACCCAAGATGGGGGGGCGCTCACTGAAGCTTTCTTT.

The V gene is TRBV5-1, the J gene TRBJ2-5; the D is unclear. Germline CDR1 reads SGHRS; CDR2 reads YFSETQ. The germline V and J ends were trimmed by 0 bases and 7 bases, with 10 bases remaining between them. The CDR3 sequence is 13 residues long. CDR3 nucleotides: TGCGCCAGCAGCTTGGGTGGGGAAGGGACCCAGTACTTC. It is translated as CASSLGGEGTQYF.

There are many counts of this clonotype. This chain links TRBV20-1 with TRBJ2-5; 7 bases are shared with TRBD2. CDR1 is DFQATT and CDR2 is SNEGSKA in the germline V gene (reference sequence). Trimming took 3 bases from V and 3 from J; bases not matched to a gene: 7. This CDR3 has 14 amino acids. CDR3 sequence: CSARVAGAEETQYF. The CDR3 DNA sequence: TGCAGTGCTAGGGTGGCGGGAGCTGAAGAGACCCAGTACTTC.

There are many counts of this clonotype. V gene TRBV20-1 combines with J gene TRBJ2-3, with 9 nucleotides matching TRBD1. Trimming cost V 5 bases and J 5 bases; bases outside gene matches: 14. Germline V CDR1 and CDR2: DFQATT, SNEGSKA (reference sequence). The CDR3 extends over 16 amino acids. CDR3 bases: TGCAGTGCTGACCTCCCGGGACAGGGTGGGGAAGATACGCAGTATTTT. Protein sequence: CSADLPGQGGEDTQYF.

V usage is TRBV19 and J usage is TRBJ2-2; 7 bases align to TRBD2. V lost 8 bases and J lost 6; bases outside the gene matches: 12. Per germline, CDR1 LNHDA and CDR2 SQIVND (reference sequence). This CDR3 has 15 amino acids. The CDR3 DNA sequence: TGTGCCAGTTCACCCGGGGCGGGAGTTTCCGGGGAGCTGTTTTTT. It is translated as CASSPGAGVSGELFF.